What follows describes a single TCR beta chain. The antigen is undetermined. The data are from a study of OX40 agonist ivuxolimab in advanced cancers. Study-wide context: Ivuxolimab, which patients received intravenously every 2 weeks, was dosed at 0.01 to 10 mg/kg. A mean age of about 56 years, range about 23 to 80, was recorded, and 82.7% were male.

Whole-study results and caveats: The CD4+ and CD8+ T cells in the blood had expanded clonally by week 6 at 0.1 to 3.0 mg/kg.

In germline, CDR1 is SGHTA, CDR2 FQGTGA. The CDR3 extends over 13 amino acids. V lost 0 bases and J lost 4, with 6 bases in between. The assay was immunoSEQ multiplex PCR, and TCRdb's table has in-frame clones only and misses some. The repertoire holds about 67,000 clones, approximately 81% seen once, with roughly 2% in the top ten. The sequence derives from an adult with an advanced solid tumor such as melanoma, head and neck, liver or kidney cancer. The specimen was CD4+ or CD8+ T cells sorted from blood, collected in a trial of the OX40 agonist ivuxolimab. V is TRBV7-3 and J is TRBJ1-1; weak D call: TRBD1 (5 bases). As DNA, the CDR3 is TGTGCCAGCAGCTTAACTGGGACCACTGAAGCTTTCTTT. Encoded protein: CASSLTGTTEAFF.